The sequence of this TCR beta chain was determined in a study of neurological immune-mediated disorders. The cDNA was generated through 5'RACE incorporating 10-nucleotide random UMIs. Every sequencing run drew on 15-18 subjects and yielded over 170 million TCR-beta sequences. MiXCR was run by TCRdb on the 5' RACE reads, yielding one entry per CDR3 protein. The sample lists around 47,000 distinct CDR3 sequences; roughly 13% were seen once. General observations from the study: While HTLV-1-associated myelopathy showed the greatest TCR clonal expansion, multiple sclerosis showed the least, falling below healthy controls. Because no CDR3 amino acid sequences were shared across subjects by expanded clones, private repertoires were suggested in all groups.

Germline trimming cut 5 bases from V and 3 bases from J; bases unmatched to any gene: 5. Germline-derived CDR1 and CDR2 are SGHDT and YYEEEE. The CDR3 runs to 14 residues. This clonotype came up many times. Its antigen is currently unknown. This TCR derives from a female donor in good health. V gene TRBV5-6 combines with J gene TRBJ1-2; 9 nucleotides agree with TRBD1. What was sequenced was PBMCs. The CDR3 DNA sequence: TGTGCCAGCAGTGTCACAGGGGGCTACTATGGCTACACCTTC. The encoded protein is CASSVTGGYYGYTF.